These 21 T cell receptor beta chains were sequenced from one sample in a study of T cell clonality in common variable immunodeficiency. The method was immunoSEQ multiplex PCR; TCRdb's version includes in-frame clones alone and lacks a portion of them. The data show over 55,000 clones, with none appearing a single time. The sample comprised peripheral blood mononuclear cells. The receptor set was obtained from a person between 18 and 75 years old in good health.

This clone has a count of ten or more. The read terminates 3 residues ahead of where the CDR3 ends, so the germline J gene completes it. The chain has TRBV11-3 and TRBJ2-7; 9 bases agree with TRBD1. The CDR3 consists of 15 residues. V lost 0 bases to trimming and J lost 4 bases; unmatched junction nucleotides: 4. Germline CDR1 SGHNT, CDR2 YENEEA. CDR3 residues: CASSLDPGQGYEQYF. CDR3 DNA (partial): TGTGCCAGCAGCTTAGATCCGGGACAGGGATACGAG.

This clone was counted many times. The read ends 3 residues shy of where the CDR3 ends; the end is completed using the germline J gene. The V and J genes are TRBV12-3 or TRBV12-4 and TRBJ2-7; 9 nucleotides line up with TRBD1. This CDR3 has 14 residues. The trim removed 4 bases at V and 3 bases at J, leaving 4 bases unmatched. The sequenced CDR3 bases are TGTGCCAGCAGTTCGACAGGGGGGAACTACGAG. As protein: CASSSTGGNYE. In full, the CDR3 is CASSSTGGNYEQYF.

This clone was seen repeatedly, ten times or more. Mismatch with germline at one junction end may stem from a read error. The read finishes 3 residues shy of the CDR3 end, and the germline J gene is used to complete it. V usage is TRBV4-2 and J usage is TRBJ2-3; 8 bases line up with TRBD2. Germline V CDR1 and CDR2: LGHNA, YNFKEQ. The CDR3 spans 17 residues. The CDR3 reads CASSQVLLAGGTDTQYF. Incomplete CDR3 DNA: TGCGCCAGCAGCCAAGTCCTCCTAGCGGGTGGCACAGATACG.

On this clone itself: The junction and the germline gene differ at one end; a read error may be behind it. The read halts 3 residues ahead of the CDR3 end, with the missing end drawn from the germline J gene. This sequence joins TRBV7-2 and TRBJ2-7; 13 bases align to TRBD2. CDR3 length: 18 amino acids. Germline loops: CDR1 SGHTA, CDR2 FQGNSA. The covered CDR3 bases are TGTGCCGGCAGCTTAGCAGTACTAGCGGGAGGGCAGAGTCACGAG. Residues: CAGSLAVLAGGQSHE. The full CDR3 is CAGSLAVLAGGQSHEQYF.

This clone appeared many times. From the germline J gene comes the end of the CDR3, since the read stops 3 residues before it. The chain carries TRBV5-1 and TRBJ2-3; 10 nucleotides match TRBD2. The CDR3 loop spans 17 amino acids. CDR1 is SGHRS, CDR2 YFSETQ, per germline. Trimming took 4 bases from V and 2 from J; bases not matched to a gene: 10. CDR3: CASSQEGSGGFTDTQYF. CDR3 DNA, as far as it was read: TGCGCCAGCAGCCAGGAGGGTAGCGGGGGGTTCACAGATACG.

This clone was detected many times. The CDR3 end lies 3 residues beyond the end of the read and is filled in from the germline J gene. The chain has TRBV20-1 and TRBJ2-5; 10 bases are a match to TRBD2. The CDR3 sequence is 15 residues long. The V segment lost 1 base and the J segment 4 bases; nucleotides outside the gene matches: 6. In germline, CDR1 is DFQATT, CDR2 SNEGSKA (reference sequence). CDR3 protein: CSARASGRGRETQYF. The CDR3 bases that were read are TGCAGTGCTAGAGCTAGCGGGAGAGGACGAGAGACC.

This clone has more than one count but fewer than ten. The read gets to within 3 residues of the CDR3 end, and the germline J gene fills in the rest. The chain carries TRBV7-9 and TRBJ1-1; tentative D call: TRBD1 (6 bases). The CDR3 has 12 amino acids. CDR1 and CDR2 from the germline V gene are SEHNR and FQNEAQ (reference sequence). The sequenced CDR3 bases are TGTGCCAGCAGCCGGGACATCGACGAA. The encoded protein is CASSRDIDE. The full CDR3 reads CASSRDIDEAFF.

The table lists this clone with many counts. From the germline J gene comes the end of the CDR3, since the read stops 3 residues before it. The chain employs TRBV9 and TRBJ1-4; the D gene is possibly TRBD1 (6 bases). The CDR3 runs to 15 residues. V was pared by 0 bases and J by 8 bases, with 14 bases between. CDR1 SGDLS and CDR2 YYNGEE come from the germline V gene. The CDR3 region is CASSVAGGRGEKLFF. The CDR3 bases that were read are TGTGCCAGCAGCGTAGCTGGGGGCCGTGGGGAAAAA.

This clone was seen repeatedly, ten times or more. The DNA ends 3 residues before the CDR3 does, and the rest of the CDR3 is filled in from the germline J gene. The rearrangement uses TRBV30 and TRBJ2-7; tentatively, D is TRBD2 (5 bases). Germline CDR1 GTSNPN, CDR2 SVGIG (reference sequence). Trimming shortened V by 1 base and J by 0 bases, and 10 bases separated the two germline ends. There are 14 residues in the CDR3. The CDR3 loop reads CAWSGLLLSYEQYF. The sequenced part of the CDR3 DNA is TGTGCCTGGAGTGGACTACTTCTCTCCTACGAG.

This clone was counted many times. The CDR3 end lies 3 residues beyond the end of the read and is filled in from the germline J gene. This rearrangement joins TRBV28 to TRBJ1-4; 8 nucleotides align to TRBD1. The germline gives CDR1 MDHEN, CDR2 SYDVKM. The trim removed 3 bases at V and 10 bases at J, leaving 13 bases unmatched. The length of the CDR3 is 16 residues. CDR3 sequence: CASSFGQGASTAKLFF. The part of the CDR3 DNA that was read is TGTGCCAGCAGTTTCGGACAGGGAGCTTCAACGGCAAAA.

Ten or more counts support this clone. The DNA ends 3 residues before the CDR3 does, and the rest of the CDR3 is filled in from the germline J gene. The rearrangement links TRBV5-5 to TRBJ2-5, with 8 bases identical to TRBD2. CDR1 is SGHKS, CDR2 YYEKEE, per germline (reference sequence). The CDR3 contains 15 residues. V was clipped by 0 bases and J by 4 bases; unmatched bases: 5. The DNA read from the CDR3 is TGTGCCAGCAGCTTGGTTAGCGGGGCCTTAGAGACC. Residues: CASSLVSGALET. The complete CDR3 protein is CASSLVSGALETQYF.

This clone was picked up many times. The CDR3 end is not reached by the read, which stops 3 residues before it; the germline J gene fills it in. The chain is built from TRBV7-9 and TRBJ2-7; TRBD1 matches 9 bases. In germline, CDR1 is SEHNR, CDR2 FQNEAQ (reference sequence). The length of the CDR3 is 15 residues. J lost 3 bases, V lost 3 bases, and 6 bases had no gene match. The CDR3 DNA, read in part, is TGTGCCAGCAGCTTGGGACAGGGTTCAAGCTACGAG. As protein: CASSLGQGSSYE. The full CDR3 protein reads CASSLGQGSSYEQYF. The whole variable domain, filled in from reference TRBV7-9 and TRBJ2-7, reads DTGVSQNPRHKITKRGQNVTFRCDPISEHNRLYWYRQTLGQGPEFLTYFQNEAQLEKSRLLSDRFSAERPKGSFSTLEIQRTEQGDSAMYLCASSLGQGSSYEQYFGPGTRLTVT.

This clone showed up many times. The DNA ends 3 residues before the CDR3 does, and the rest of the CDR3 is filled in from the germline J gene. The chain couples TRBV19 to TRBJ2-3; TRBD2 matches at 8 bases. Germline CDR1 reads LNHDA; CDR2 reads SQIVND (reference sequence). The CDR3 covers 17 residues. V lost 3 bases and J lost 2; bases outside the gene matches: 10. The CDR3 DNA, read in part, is TGTGCCAGTAGTATCCCTCGCGAGGGACTAGTCACAGATACG. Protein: CASSIPREGLVTDT. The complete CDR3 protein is CASSIPREGLVTDTQYF.

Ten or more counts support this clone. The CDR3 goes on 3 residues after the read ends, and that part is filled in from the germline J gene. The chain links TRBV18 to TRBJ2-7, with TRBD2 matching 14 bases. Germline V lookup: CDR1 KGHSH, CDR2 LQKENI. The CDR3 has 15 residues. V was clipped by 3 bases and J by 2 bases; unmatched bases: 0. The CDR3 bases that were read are TGTGCCAGCTCACCGGGACTAGCGGGAGCCTACGAG. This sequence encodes CASSPGLAGAYE. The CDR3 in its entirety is CASSPGLAGAYEQYF.

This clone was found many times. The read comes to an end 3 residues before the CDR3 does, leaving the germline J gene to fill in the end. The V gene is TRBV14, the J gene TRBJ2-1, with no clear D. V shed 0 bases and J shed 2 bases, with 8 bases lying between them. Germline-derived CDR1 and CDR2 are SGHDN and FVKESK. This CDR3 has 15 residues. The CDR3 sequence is CASSQDLTAYNEQFF. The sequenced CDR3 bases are TGTGCCAGCAGCCAAGATCTAACCGCCTACAATGAG.

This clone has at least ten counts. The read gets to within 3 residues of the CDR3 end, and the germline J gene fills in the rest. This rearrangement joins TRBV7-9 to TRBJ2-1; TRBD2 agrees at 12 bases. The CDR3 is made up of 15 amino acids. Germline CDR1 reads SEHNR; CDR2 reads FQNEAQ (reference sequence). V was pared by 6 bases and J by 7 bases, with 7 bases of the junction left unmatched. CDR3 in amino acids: CASSPGLAGMNEQFF. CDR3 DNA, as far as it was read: TGTGCCAGCAGTCCCGGACTAGCGGGAATGAATGAG.

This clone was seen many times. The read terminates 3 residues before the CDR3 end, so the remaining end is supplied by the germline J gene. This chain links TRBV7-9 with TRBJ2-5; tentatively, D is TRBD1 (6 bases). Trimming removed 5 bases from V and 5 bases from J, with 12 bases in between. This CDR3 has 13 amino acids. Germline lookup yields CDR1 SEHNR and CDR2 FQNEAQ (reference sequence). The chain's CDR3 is CASSRTVRETQYF. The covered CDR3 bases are TGTGCCAGCAGCCGGACAGTGAGGGAGACC.

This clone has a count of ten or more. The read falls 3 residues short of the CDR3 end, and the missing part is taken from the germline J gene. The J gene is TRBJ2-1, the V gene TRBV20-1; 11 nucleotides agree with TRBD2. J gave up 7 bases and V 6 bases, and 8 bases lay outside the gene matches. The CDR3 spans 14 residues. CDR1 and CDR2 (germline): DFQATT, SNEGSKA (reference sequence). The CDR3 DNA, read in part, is TGCAGTGCCGGTCCTAGCGGGAGGTGGAATGAG. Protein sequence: CSAGPSGRWNE. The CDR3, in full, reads CSAGPSGRWNEQFF.

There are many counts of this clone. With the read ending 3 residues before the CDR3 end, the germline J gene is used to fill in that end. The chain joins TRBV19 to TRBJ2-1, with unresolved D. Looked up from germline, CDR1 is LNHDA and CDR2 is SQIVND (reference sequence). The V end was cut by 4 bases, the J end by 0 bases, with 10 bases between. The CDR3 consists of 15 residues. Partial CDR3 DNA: TGTGCCAGTAGTAGCTATCTTGGCTCCTACAATGAG. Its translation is CASSSYLGSYNE. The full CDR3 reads CASSSYLGSYNEQFF.

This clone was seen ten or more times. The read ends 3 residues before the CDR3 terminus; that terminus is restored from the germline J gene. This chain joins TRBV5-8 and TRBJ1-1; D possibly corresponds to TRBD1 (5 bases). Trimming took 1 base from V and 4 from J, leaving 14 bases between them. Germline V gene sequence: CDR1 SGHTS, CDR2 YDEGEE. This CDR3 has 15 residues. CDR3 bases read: TGTGCCAGCAGCTTGTGGATTCAGGGAACCACTGAA. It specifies CASSLWIQGTTE. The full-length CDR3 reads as CASSLWIQGTTEAFF.

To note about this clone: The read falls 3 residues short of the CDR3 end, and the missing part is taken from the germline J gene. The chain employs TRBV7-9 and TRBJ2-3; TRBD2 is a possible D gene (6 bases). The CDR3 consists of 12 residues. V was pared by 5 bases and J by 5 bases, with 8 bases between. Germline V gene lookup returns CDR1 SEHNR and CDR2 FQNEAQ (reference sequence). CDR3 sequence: CASSRAGDTQYF. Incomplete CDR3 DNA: TGTGCCAGCAGCAGAGCGGGAGATACG.